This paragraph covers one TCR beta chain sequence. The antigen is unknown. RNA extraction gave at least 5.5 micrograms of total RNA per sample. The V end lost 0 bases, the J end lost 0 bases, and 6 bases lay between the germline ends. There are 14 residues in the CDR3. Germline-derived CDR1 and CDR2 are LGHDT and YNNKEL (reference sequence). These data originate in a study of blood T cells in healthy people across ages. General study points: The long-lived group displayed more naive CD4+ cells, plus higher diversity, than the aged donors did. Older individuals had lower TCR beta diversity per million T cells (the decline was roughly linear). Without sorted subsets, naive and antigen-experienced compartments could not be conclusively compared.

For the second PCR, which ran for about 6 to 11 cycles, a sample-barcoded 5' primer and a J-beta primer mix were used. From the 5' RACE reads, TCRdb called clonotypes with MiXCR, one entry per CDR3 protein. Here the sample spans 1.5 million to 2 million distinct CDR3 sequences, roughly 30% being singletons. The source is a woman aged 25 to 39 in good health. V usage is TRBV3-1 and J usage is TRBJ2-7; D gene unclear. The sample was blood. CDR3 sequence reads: CASSQDMGSYEQYF. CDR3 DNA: TGTGCCAGCAGCCAAGATATGGGCTCCTACGAGCAGTACTTC.